The 10 T cell receptor beta chains below come from one sample, sequenced in a study of T cell repertoires in cytomegalovirus infection. In TCRdb, the reads were re-called with MiXCR into one record per CDR3 protein. The table shows about 570,000 distinct CDR3 sequences, with around 40% occurring only once. Antigens for these TCRs are unknown. This sample comprised cultured PBMCs, obtained from culture after CMV antigen stimulation. The receptor set was obtained from a human donor in good health (CMV status not recorded). Some clones in this sample may be carry-over from other donors' samples.

In DNA, the CDR3 is TGTGCCAGCAGGGGGGCGGGGTTAGGCACTGAAGCTTTCTTT. It codes for CASRGAGLGTEAFF. The V and J genes are TRBV28 and TRBJ1-1; a weak D match, TRBD1 (6 bases). Germline-derived CDR1 and CDR2 are MDHEN and SYDVKM. Trimming took off 6 bases at V and 4 bases at J, with 15 bases between the two ends. The CDR3 is 14 residues long.

This clonotype was seen only once. The rearrangement joins TRBV7-6 to TRBJ1-5, with D maybe TRBD1 (6 bases). CDR3 length: 17 residues. Trimming left V 5 bases short and J 1 base short, with 18 bases between. The germline gives CDR1 SGHVS, CDR2 FNYEAQ. Here the CDR3 DNA reads TGTGCCAGCAGCCTCCCGGAGGGGGGGGGGAGCAATCAGCCCCAGCATTTT. This translates into CASSLPEGGGSNQPQHF.

This clonotype was counted a single time. The chain employs TRBV5-6 and TRBJ1-1; D ambiguous. Deletions cut 4 bases from V and 4 bases from J, with 11 bases between. This CDR3 is 13 amino acids long. Per germline, CDR1 SGHDT and CDR2 YYEEEE. The CDR3 loop is CASSSGPGTEAFF. The CDR3 nucleotides are TGTGCCAGCAGCAGCGGACCGGGCACTGAAGCTTTCTTT.

The rearrangement joins TRBV19 to TRBJ1-5, with TRBD1 matching over 8 bases. V lost 6 bases and J lost 7; bases outside the gene matches: 5. CDR3 length: 13 amino acids. Germline CDR1 is LNHDA and CDR2 is SQIVND (reference sequence). The CDR3 sequence: CASSDRGEQPQHF. In DNA, the CDR3 is TGTGCCAGTAGCGACAGGGGTGAACAGCCCCAGCATTTT. Full variable domain (remainder filled in from reference TRBV19 and TRBJ1-5): DGGITQSPKYLFRKEGQNVTLSCEQNLNHDAMYWYRQDPGQGLRLIYYSQIVNDFQKGDIAEGYSVSREKKESFPLTVTSAQKNPTAFYLCASSDRGEQPQHFGDGTRLSIL.

The rearrangement joins TRBV10-2 to TRBJ1-4; possible D gene TRBD1, 5 bases. Trimming took off 6 bases at V and 4 bases at J, with 15 bases between the two ends. Germline V gene sequence: CDR1 WSHSY, CDR2 SAAADI. CDR3 size: 15 residues. CDR3 DNA sequence: TGCGCCAGCAGCGAATACCGGGGGGATAATGAAAAACTGTTTTTT. It is translated as CASSEYRGDNEKLFF.

This clonotype has only a few counts. The V gene is TRBV7-9, the J gene TRBJ2-1, with 7 positions matching TRBD2. The V gene's germline CDR1 is SEHNR and CDR2 FQNEAQ (reference sequence). The CDR3 spans 14 residues. With V trimmed by 5 bases and J by 9 bases, 10 bases remained unmatched. For the CDR3, the DNA is TGTGCCAGCAGCATCGGGGACTACCGGGGTGAGCAGTTCTTC. This translates into CASSIGDYRGEQFF. The whole variable domain, remainder taken from reference TRBV7-9 and TRBJ2-1, is DTGVSQNPRHKITKRGQNVTFRCDPISEHNRLYWYRQTLGQGPEFLTYFQNEAQLEKSRLLSDRFSAERPKGSFSTLEIQRTEQGDSAMYLCASSIGDYRGEQFFGPGTRLTVL.

As for this clonotype: A much larger clonotype is one base distant, so this may be a read error. The chain's CDR3 is CAGSLTVTNTEAFF. The CDR3 coding sequence is TGTGCCGGCAGCCTAACAGTTACGAACACTGAAGCTTTCTTT. This chain joins TRBV7-6 and TRBJ1-1; the D is unclear. The V gene's germline CDR1 is SGHVS and CDR2 FNYEAQ. The CDR3 has 14 residues.

This clonotype was counted between two and nine times. This chain joins TRBV7-2 and TRBJ2-3; weak D call: TRBD1 (5 bases). The CDR3 is 15 amino acids. Deletions cut 2 bases from V and 5 bases from J, with 14 bases between. The germline CDR1 and CDR2 sequences are SGHTA and FQGNSA. CDR3 loop: CASSLRGRAEDTQYF. DNA of the CDR3: TGTGCCAGCAGCTTAAGGGGCAGGGCCGAAGATACGCAGTATTTT. The full variable domain, with the rest looked up from reference TRBV7-2 and TRBJ2-3, is GAGVSQSPSNKVTEKGKDVELRCDPISGHTALYWYRQSLGQGLEFLIYFQGNSAPDKSGLPSDRFSAERTGGSVSTLTIQRTQQEDSAVYLCASSLRGRAEDTQYFGPGTRLTVL.

The chain couples TRBV4-3 to TRBJ1-2; D gene uncertain. Germline assignment: CDR1 LGHNA and CDR2 YSLEER. The CDR3 runs 13 residues. Trimming took 0 bases from V and 4 from J, leaving 6 bases between them. For the CDR3, the DNA is TGCGCCAGCAGCCAAGACCGTGGCTATGGCTACACCTTC. Translation: CASSQDRGYGYTF.

This clonotype has more than one count but fewer than ten. This chain joins TRBV7-9 and TRBJ1-1; 8 bases match TRBD1. The V and J ends lost 5 bases and 5 bases, in that order; junction bases with no gene match: 7. This CDR3 has 14 residues. Germline V gene sequence: CDR1 SEHNR, CDR2 FQNEAQ (reference sequence). CDR3 in amino acids: CASSQATGGTEAFF. The CDR3, as DNA: TGTGCCAGCAGCCAAGCTACAGGGGGAACTGAAGCTTTCTTT.